This T cell receptor (beta chain) was recorded in a study of blood T cell repertoires in COVID-19. The germline V gene has CDR1 SQVTM and CDR2 ANQGSEA. There are 11 residues in the CDR3. Deletions cut 6 bases from V and 4 bases from J, with 7 bases between. Assay used: immunoSEQ multiplex PCR; TCRdb lists only in-frame clones, some missing. The sample consists of about 270,000 clones, roughly nine tenths of them appearing once. The sample taken for sequencing was peripheral blood. The chain joins TRBV29-1 to TRBJ1-3; D gene unclear. This receptor was identified in a man aged 60 to 75 who had recovered from COVID-19. DNA for the CDR3: TGCAGCGTAGTCGCGGGAAACACCATATATTTT. The encoded protein is CSVVAGNTIYF.